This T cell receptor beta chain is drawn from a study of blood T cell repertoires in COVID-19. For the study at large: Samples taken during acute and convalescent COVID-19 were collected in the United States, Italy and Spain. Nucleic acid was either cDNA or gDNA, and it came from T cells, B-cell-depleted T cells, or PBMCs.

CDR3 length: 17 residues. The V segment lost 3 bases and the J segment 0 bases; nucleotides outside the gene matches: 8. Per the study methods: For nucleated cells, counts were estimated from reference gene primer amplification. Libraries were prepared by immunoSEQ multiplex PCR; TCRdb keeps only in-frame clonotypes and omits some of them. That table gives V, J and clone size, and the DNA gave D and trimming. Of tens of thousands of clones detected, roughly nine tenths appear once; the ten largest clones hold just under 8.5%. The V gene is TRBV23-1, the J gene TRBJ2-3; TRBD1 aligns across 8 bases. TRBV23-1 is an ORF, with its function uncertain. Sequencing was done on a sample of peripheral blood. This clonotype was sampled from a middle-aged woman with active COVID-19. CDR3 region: CASSHCWTGPSTDTQYF. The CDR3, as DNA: TGCGCCAGCAGTCACTGTTGGACAGGGCCTAGCACAGATACGCAGTATTTT.